This T cell receptor beta chain was recovered during a study of T-cell reconstitution after alpha-beta-depleted transplantation in children. Germline-derived CDR1 and CDR2 are KGHSH and LQKENI. CDR3 length: 13 residues. J lost 9 bases, V lost 3 bases, and 4 bases had no gene match. As it was prepared, the TCRbeta library received unique molecular identifiers. TCRdb re-derived calls from the PCR reads in MiXCR, one entry per CDR3 protein. The repertoire holds about 340,000 distinct CDR3 sequences, roughly 15% seen once, with approximately 4.3% in the top ten. Here the sequenced sample was PBMCs, taken from the stem cell graft. The chain joins TRBV18 to TRBJ1-4; TRBD1 matches at 7 bases. This clonotype originated in a human donor who donated a stem cell graft to a child with Fanconi anemia. The CDR3 loop reads CASSPDRAQKLFF. The CDR3 bases are TGTGCCAGCTCACCCGACAGGGCACAAAAACTGTTTTTT.